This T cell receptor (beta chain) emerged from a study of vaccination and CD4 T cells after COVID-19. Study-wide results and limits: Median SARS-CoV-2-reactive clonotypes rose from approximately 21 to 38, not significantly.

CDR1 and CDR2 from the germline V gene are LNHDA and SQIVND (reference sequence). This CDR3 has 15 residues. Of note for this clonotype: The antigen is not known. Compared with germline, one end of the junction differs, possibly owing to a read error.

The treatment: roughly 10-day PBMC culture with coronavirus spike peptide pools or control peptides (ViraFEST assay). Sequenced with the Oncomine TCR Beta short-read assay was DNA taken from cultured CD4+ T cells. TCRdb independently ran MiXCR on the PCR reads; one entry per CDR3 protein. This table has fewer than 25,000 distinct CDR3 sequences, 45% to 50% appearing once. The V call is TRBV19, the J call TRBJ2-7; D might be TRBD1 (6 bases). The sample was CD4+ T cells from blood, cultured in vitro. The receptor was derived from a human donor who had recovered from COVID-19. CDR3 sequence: CASSPTGPRNYGQYF. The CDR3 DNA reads TGTGCCAGTAGCCCTACAGGGCCTCGCAACTACGGGCAGTACTTC.